This is a list of T cell receptor beta chains from one sample in a study of T cells in Graves' hyperthyroidism and ophthalmopathy. TCRdb recomputed calls from the multiplex PCR reads with MiXCR, one row per CDR3 protein. This table holds hundreds of thousands of distinct CDR3 sequences, around 13% found once. The specimen was blood. The source of these receptors is a woman aged 18-29 years with Graves' hyperthyroidism. Both conserved end residues are part of each CDR3. D genes are given only for firm matches. Clone sizes are given selectively: once, few, many, or a class where the clone is expanded.

d_call,clone_size,v_call,j_call,cdr3_aa,cdr3_nt
-,few,TRBV4-3,TRBJ2-7,CASSRLWTGPYEQYF,TGCGCCAGCAGCCGACTATGGACGGGCCCTTACGAGCAGTACTTC
-,many,TRBV4-1,TRBJ2-5,CASSLATRAETQYF,TGCGCCAGCAGCCTCGCGACGAGGGCAGAGACCCAGTACTTC
-,many,TRBV6-1,TRBJ1-5,CASWGGGALSSNQPQHF,TGTGCCAGCTGGGGCGGGGGAGCTCTTTCGAGCAATCAGCCCCAGCATTTT
TRBD1,few,TRBV6-2/TRBV6-3,TRBJ2-1,CASSTQDRGTPLYNEQFF,TGTGCCAGCAGCACGCAGGACAGGGGGACTCCATTGTACAATGAGCAGTTCTTC
-,-,TRBV9,TRBJ2-1,CASSVGGGRDEQFF,TGTGCCAGCAGCGTAGGAGGGGGAAGGGATGAGCAGTTCTTC
TRBD2,-,TRBV4-2,TRBJ2-3,CASSLGTSGGDTQYF,TGTGCCAGCTCGTTGGGAACTAGCGGCGGAGATACGCAGTATTTT
-,many,TRBV5-1,TRBJ2-1,CASSLGQTYNEQFF,TGCGCCAGCAGCTTAGGACAAACCTACAATGAGCAGTTCTTC
TRBD1,-,TRBV20-1,TRBJ1-1,CSARESVGLGGPSTEAFF,TGCAGTGCTAGAGAGTCTGTGGGATTAGGGGGCCCCAGCACTGAAGCTTTCTTT
-,many,TRBV28,TRBJ2-2,CASSFRTNTGELFF,TGTGCCAGCAGTTTCAGGACTAACACCGGGGAGCTGTTTTTT
TRBD2,-,TRBV4-3,TRBJ2-3,CASSHKPGLAGDTQYF,TGCGCCAGCAGCCACAAGCCGGGACTAGCGGGAGATACGCAGTATTTT
-,many,TRBV5-1,TRBJ2-1,CASHLRIPDPNEQFF,TGCGCCAGCCATCTCCGGATCCCCGACCCCAATGAGCAGTTCTTC
-,many,TRBV28,TRBJ2-7,CASSLVSRDDTEQYF,TGTGCCAGCAGTCTGGTCTCCCGGGACGACACCGAGCAGTACTTC
TRBD1,many,TRBV30,TRBJ1-2,CAWSTGTGFHGYTF,TGTGCCTGGAGTACCGGGACAGGGTTCCATGGCTACACCTTC
TRBD2,few,TRBV19,TRBJ2-2,CASSAVLREGNTGELFF,TGTGCCAGTAGTGCAGTCTTGCGGGAGGGAAATACCGGGGAGCTGTTTTTT
TRBD2,few,TRBV4-2,TRBJ2-1,CASSQGGIAGGRYNEQFF,TGTGCCAGCAGCCAAGGAGGGATCGCGGGAGGGCGATACAATGAGCAGTTCTTC
-,many,TRBV13,TRBJ2-1,CASSPSGAPGEQFF,TGTGCCAGCAGCCCCAGTGGTGCCCCCGGGGAGCAGTTCTTC
-,-,TRBV27,TRBJ2-7,CASSFWSGSLYEQYF,TGTGCCAGCAGTTTTTGGAGCGGGTCCCTCTACGAGCAGTACTTC
-,many,TRBV6-1,TRBJ2-7,CASRDALAYEQYF,TGTGCCAGCAGAGACGCCCTCGCCTACGAGCAGTACTTC
-,few,TRBV2,TRBJ1-5,CASSEALGSQPQHF,TGTGCCAGCAGTGAAGCTTTGGGTTCTCAGCCCCAGCATTTT
-,-,TRBV2,TRBJ1-1,CASGPGGPTEAFF,TGTGCCAGCGGGCCCGGGGGGCCCACTGAAGCTTTCTTT
TRBD1,-,TRBV7-9,TRBJ1-4,CASSYGQGEKLFF,TGTGCCAGCAGTTATGGACAGGGTGAAAAACTGTTTTTT
-,few,TRBV6-5,TRBJ2-5,CASSYSIWEETQYF,TGTGCCAGCAGTTACTCGATCTGGGAAGAGACCCAGTACTTC
-,few,TRBV29-1,TRBJ2-7,CSVEGTRYEQYF,TGCAGCGTTGAGGGGACACGCTACGAGCAGTACTTC
-,few,TRBV6-1,TRBJ1-1,CATSLTGIKALKGAFF,TGTGCCACCTCACTGACGGGAATTAAAGCCTTAAAGGGAGCTTTCTTT
-,many,TRBV7-6,TRBJ1-1,CASRAVGTHNTEAFF,TGTGCCAGCAGGGCGGTTGGGACGCATAATACTGAAGCTTTCTTT
-,-,TRBV30,TRBJ2-1,CAWTPSSYNEQFF,TGTGCCTGGACTCCGAGCTCCTACAATGAGCAGTTCTTC
TRBD2,many,TRBV6-6,TRBJ2-3,CASSYAPGGSEDTQYF,TGTGCCAGCAGTTACGCCCCCGGGGGGTCGGAAGATACGCAGTATTTT
TRBD2,few,TRBV3-1,TRBJ2-5,CASSQKREYETQYF,TGTGCCAGCAGCCAAAAGCGGGAGTATGAGACCCAGTACTTC
TRBD2,many,TRBV2,TRBJ2-2,CASKVLAGDGGELFF,TGTGCCAGCAAGGTACTAGCGGGAGATGGCGGGGAGCTGTTTTTT
-,few,TRBV29-1,TRBJ1-1,CSVWGDNTEAFF,TGCAGCGTTTGGGGGGATAACACTGAAGCTTTCTTT
TRBD1,few,TRBV7-9,TRBJ2-3,CASSSGQGPDTQYF,TGTGCCAGCAGCTCAGGACAGGGCCCAGATACGCAGTATTTT
TRBD2,-,TRBV3-1,TRBJ2-1,CASSQDPLTSGSSYNEQFF,TGTGCCAGCAGCCAAGACCCCTTAACTAGCGGGAGTTCCTACAATGAGCAGTTCTTC
-,few,TRBV25-1,TRBJ2-7,CASSEAVRGNYEQYF,TGTGCCAGCAGTGAAGCGGTCAGGGGCAACTACGAGCAGTACTTC
-,-,TRBV11-1,TRBJ2-7,CASSLALGPTPGNPYEQYF,TGTGCCAGCAGCTTAGCGCTCGGACCAACTCCAGGGAATCCCTACGAGCAGTACTTC
-,many,TRBV12-3/TRBV12-4,TRBJ2-3,CASRSRADTQYF,TGTGCCAGCAGGTCTAGAGCCGATACGCAGTATTTT
TRBD2,-,TRBV13,TRBJ2-1,CASSFILAGVSEQFF,TGTGCCAGCAGCTTTATACTAGCGGGAGTATCTGAGCAGTTCTTC
-,-,TRBV4-1,TRBJ1-5,CASSHPGAGPQHF,TGCGCCAGCAGCCATCCAGGGGCCGGCCCCCAGCATTTT
-,many,TRBV12-3/TRBV12-4,TRBJ2-7,CASSSPEQGRYEQYF,TGTGCCAGCAGTTCCCCAGAGCAGGGAAGATACGAGCAGTACTTC
-,-,TRBV3-1,TRBJ2-7,CASSQVIGPYEQYF,TGTGCCAGCAGCCAAGTAATAGGGCCCTACGAGCAGTACTTC
-,-,TRBV19,TRBJ2-1,CASISYNEQFF,TGTGCCAGTATCAGCTACAATGAGCAGTTCTTC
-,-,TRBV4-3,TRBJ1-3,CASGAGDTGNTIYF,TGCGCCAGCGGGGCCGGGGATACTGGAAACACCATATATTTT
TRBD2,-,TRBV5-1,TRBJ2-5,CASSLGGSGIQETQYF,TGCGCCAGCAGCTTGGGCGGTAGCGGGATCCAAGAGACCCAGTACTTC
TRBD1,-,TRBV27,TRBJ2-1,CASRGDRGGNEQFF,TGTGCCAGCAGGGGGGACAGGGGAGGTAATGAGCAGTTCTTC
-,many,TRBV28,TRBJ2-7,CASSPDSTEQYF,TGTGCCAGCAGTCCCGACTCCACAGAGCAGTACTTC
TRBD2,few,TRBV29-1,TRBJ2-7,CSVGSAGYNEQYF,TGCAGCGTTGGTTCAGCGGGATATAACGAGCAGTACTTC
TRBD2,-,TRBV2,TRBJ2-2,CASSELVAGGSLGGELFF,TGTGCCAGCAGTGAATTGGTAGCGGGAGGGTCTCTTGGCGGGGAGCTGTTTTTT
TRBD1,few,TRBV27,TRBJ2-2,CASSFWGQGIGDTGELFF,TGTGCCAGCAGTTTTTGGGGACAGGGGATCGGGGACACCGGGGAGCTGTTTTTT
TRBD2,many,TRBV2,TRBJ2-7,CASSEVTSGAYEQYF,TGTGCCAGCAGTGAAGTGACTAGCGGGGCCTACGAGCAGTACTTC
-,many,TRBV11-2,TRBJ2-1,CASSLFLSEHEQFF,TGTGCCAGCAGCTTGTTTTTGTCGGAGCACGAGCAGTTCTTC
-,many,TRBV7-9,TRBJ2-5,CASSLFVVRGFYQETQYF,TGTGCCAGCAGCTTATTTGTCGTCAGGGGATTTTACCAAGAGACCCAGTACTTC
-,few,TRBV28,TRBJ2-7,CASLSFPYEQYF,TGTGCCAGCCTTTCCTTTCCCTACGAGCAGTACTTC
-,few,TRBV18,TRBJ1-1,CASSPPMESEVFF,TGTGCCAGCTCACCACCCATGGAATCTGAAGTTTTCTTT
-,few,TRBV6-1,TRBJ2-3,CASRGGILTDTQYF,TGTGCCAGCAGAGGGGGAATCCTCACAGATACGCAGTATTTT
TRBD2,few,TRBV20-1,TRBJ2-7,CSARPGLAGVMGEQYF,TGCAGTGCTAGGCCGGGACTAGCGGGAGTGATGGGCGAGCAGTACTTC